Presented here are 21 T cell receptor beta chains from one specimen sequenced in a study of T cell repertoires in cytomegalovirus infection. TCRdb reprocessed the reads via MiXCR and lists one record per CDR3 protein. Of about 240,000 distinct CDR3 sequences in the sample, approximately 7% were seen once. Sequenced: PBMCs. The receptors come from a human donor in good health (CMV status not recorded). Some clones in this sample may be carry-over from other donors' samples.

CDR3 nucleotide sequence: TGCAGTGCTAGTTTCGCTGAAGCTTTCTTT. This sequence encodes CSASFAEAFF. This chain connects TRBV20-1 to TRBJ1-1; D is ambiguous. Germline-derived CDR1 and CDR2 are DFQATT and SNEGSKA (reference sequence). The CDR3 length is 10 residues. The V end was cut by 3 bases, the J end by 6 bases, with 5 bases between.

In this sample, this clonotype is medium-sized (0.01 to 0.1%). The genes are TRBV7-2 and TRBJ2-3; D uncertain. Germline assignment: CDR1 SGHTA and CDR2 FQGNSA. Trimming stripped 2 bases from V and 4 bases from J, with 7 bases between. The CDR3 loop spans 13 amino acids. The CDR3 region is CASSLRGPDTQYF. For the CDR3, the DNA is TGTGCCAGCAGCTTAAGAGGTCCAGATACGCAGTATTTT.

This clonotype was picked up many times. The chain recombines TRBV7-8 with TRBJ1-5, with D perhaps matching TRBD1 (5 bases). V gave up 6 bases and J gave up 5 bases, with 20 bases separating them. CDR3 length equals 16 residues. From germline, CDR1 is SGHVS and CDR2 FQNEAQ. In DNA, the CDR3 is TGTGCCAGCAGTCATGGAAGGGCCGGGACCCATCAGCCCCAGCATTTT. It codes for CASSHGRAGTHQPQHF.

As concerns this clonotype: A much larger clone is a single base away; this may be a read error. The chain uses TRBV24-1 and TRBJ1-3; D remains ambiguous. V lost 8 bases, J lost 0 bases, and 25 bases lay in between. The V gene's germline CDR1 is KGHDR and CDR2 SFDVKD. The CDR3 consists of 19 residues. CDR3 protein: CATTTPGSESPNSGNTIYF. The CDR3 DNA is TGTGCCACCACTACCCCGGGCTCGGAGAGCCCTAACTCTGGAAACACCATATATTTT.

This clonotype has a count of ten or more. CDR3 bases: TGTGCCAGCTCACCTTTTGGCCCAGATACGCAGTATTTT. It specifies CASSPFGPDTQYF. The J gene is TRBJ2-3, the V gene TRBV18; D ambiguous. CDR3 size: 13 residues. V lost 3 bases, J lost 4 bases, and 8 bases lay in between. The germline V gene has CDR1 KGHSH and CDR2 LQKENI.

This clonotype was counted at least ten times. The gene calls are TRBV19 and TRBJ1-2; 7 bases match TRBD1. Trimming took 7 bases from V and 0 from J; bases not matched to a gene: 5. The CDR3 totals 14 residues. CDR1 and CDR2 from the germline V gene are LNHDA and SQIVND (reference sequence). The CDR3 nucleotides are TGTGCCAGTAAGAACAGGGGTGCTAACTATGGCTACACCTTC. This sequence encodes CASKNRGANYGYTF.

Ten or more counts support this clonotype. The chain combines TRBV7-2 with TRBJ2-5, with D possibly matching TRBD2 (5 bases). From germline, CDR1 is SGHTA and CDR2 FQGNSA. V lost 5 bases to trimming and J lost 5 bases, with 18 bases between them. The CDR3 consists of 15 residues. The DNA for the CDR3 is TGTGCCAGCAGCCCCCGTTTTGAGGGCCGGGAGACCCAGTACTTC. Translated: CASSPRFEGRETQYF.

About this clonotype: A much more abundant neighbour one base away suggests this may be a read error. This rearrangement joins TRBV7-2 to TRBJ1-5, with unresolved D. Germline CDR1 is SGHTA and CDR2 is FQGNSA. CDR3 length: 15 residues. Trimming cost V 1 base and J 6 bases, with 13 bases left between them. The CDR3 sequence: CASSLGAEGGQPQHF. CDR3 bases: TGTGCCAGCAGCTTAGGGGCAGAGGGTGGTCAGCCCCAGCATTTT.

The chain combines TRBV6-6 with TRBJ2-6; 7 bases are shared with TRBD2. Germline V gene lookup returns CDR1 MNHNY and CDR2 SVGAGI (reference sequence). CDR3 length: 18 residues. With 5 bases clipped from V and 0 bases from J, the junction kept 10 bases outside the gene matches. The CDR3 here is CASSDPQRGNSGANVLTF. Written as DNA, the CDR3 is TGTGCCAGCAGTGATCCCCAGCGGGGAAACTCTGGGGCCAACGTCCTGACTTTC.

This clonotype was counted many times. This chain connects TRBV4-3 to TRBJ1-1; D call uncertain. The CDR3 is 15 residues long. Germline CDR1 is LGHNA and CDR2 is YSLEER. V was cut by 4 bases and J by 6 bases, with 18 bases left in between. CDR3 nucleotide sequence: TGCGCCAGCAGCCCCACCACGACAAGCGGGTCTGAAGCTTTCTTT. This gives the protein CASSPTTTSGSEAFF.

This clonotype was observed at least ten times. The chain carries TRBV3-1 and TRBJ2-3; possible D gene TRBD2, 5 bases. Trimming took off 4 bases at V and 8 bases at J, with 22 bases between the two ends. Germline assignment: CDR1 LGHDT and CDR2 YNNKEL (reference sequence). The CDR3 loop spans 16 amino acids. CDR3 DNA sequence: TGTGCCAGCAGCCCCCGGTCGAGGGTCCCAGGCCCTACGCAGTATTTT. This gives the protein CASSPRSRVPGPTQYF.

This clonotype has a count of ten or more. The chain uses TRBV7-8 and TRBJ1-5, with D hard to call. Trimming stripped 5 bases from V and 9 bases from J, with 17 bases between. Germline V gene data show CDR1 as SGHVS and CDR2 as FQNEAQ. The CDR3 spans 14 residues. CDR3 coding DNA: TGTGCCAGCAGCCAGTCCCTCGGGAATATGCCCCAGCATTTT. Translating it yields CASSQSLGNMPQHF.

This clonotype was counted between two and nine times. V is TRBV20-1 and J is TRBJ2-5; D uncertain. With 0 bases removed from V and 1 base from J, the gap between germline ends came to 9 bases. Germline V CDR1 and CDR2: DFQATT, SNEGSKA (reference sequence). The CDR3 contains 14 residues. As DNA, the CDR3 is TGCAGTGCTAGAGATCCAAGGCTCCAAGAGACCCAGTACTTC. Translated: CSARDPRLQETQYF.

Ten or more counts support this clonotype. The rearrangement joins TRBV7-2 to TRBJ2-7; 7 bases are a match to TRBD1. The CDR3 is made up of 14 amino acids. V was pared by 1 base and J by 4 bases, with 4 bases of the junction left unmatched. Germline values: CDR1 SGHTA, CDR2 FQGNSA. The CDR3 is CASSLVGQNYEQYF. The CDR3 region has the DNA TGTGCCAGCAGCTTAGTGGGACAGAATTACGAGCAGTACTTC. Based on the CDR3 plus reference TRBV7-2 and TRBJ2-7, the full variable domain is GAGVSQSPSNKVTEKGKDVELRCDPISGHTALYWYRQSLGQGLEFLIYFQGNSAPDKSGLPSDRFSAERTGGSVSTLTIQRTQQEDSAVYLCASSLVGQNYEQYFGPGTRLTVT.

This clonotype was observed a handful of times. The V gene is TRBV7-2, the J gene TRBJ2-5; 8 bases align to TRBD2. The junction had 3 bases not matched to a gene; V was cut back by 5 bases and J by 1 base. Germline assignment: CDR1 SGHTA and CDR2 FQGNSA. The CDR3 has 14 amino acids. The CDR3 here is CASSPGGAQETQYF. The CDR3 DNA is TGTGCCAGCAGCCCCGGGGGGGCCCAAGAGACCCAGTACTTC.

This clonotype was detected many times. The chain is built from TRBV7-9 and TRBJ2-1; 10 bases align to TRBD1. CDR1 is SEHNR and CDR2 is FQNEAQ in the germline V gene (reference sequence). This CDR3 has 16 amino acids. Trimming removed 5 bases from V and 7 bases from J; junction bases left unmatched: 11. This chain's CDR3 is CASSRTGTGDHNEQFF. The CDR3 DNA reads as TGTGCCAGCAGCCGAACCGGGACAGGGGACCATAATGAGCAGTTCTTC.

A remark on this clonotype: Just one base apart from a much larger clone, this may be a read error. The chain carries TRBV12-3 or TRBV12-4 and TRBJ1-2, with D unresolved. The CDR3 is 15 residues long. Trimming took 7 bases from V and 1 from J, leaving 16 bases between them. CDR3 nucleotide sequence: TGTGCCAGCACCACTATCCAGGACGGTAACTATGGCTACACCTTC. Translated: CASTTIQDGNYGYTF.

Ten or more counts support this clonotype. The chain is built from TRBV27 and TRBJ1-4; the match to TRBD1 covers 11 bases. The J segment lost 6 bases and the V segment lost 4 bases, leaving 4 bases of the junction unmatched. There are 15 residues in the CDR3. Germline V gene sequence: CDR1 MNHEY, CDR2 SMNVEV (reference sequence). DNA of the CDR3: TGTGCCAGCAGTTGGACAGGGGGCGCTTATGAAAAACTGTTTTTT. Protein: CASSWTGGAYEKLFF. The full variable domain, with the rest looked up from reference TRBV27 and TRBJ1-4, is EAQVTQNPRYLITVTGKKLTVTCSQNMNHEYMSWYRQDPGLGLRQIYYSMNVEVTDKGDVPEGYKVSRKEKRNFPLILESPSPNQTSLYFCASSWTGGAYEKLFFGSGTQLSVL.

This clonotype has ten or more counts. CDR3 DNA: TGTGCCAGCCGACGAGAGACACGGGACACTGAAGCTTTCTTT. Amino acids: CASRRETRDTEAFF. This chain links TRBV7-2 with TRBJ1-1, with no clear D. Germline values: CDR1 SGHTA, CDR2 FQGNSA. The CDR3 runs to 14 residues. V was trimmed by 8 bases and J by 3 bases, leaving 16 bases between them. The entire variable domain, with the rest obtained from reference TRBV7-2 and TRBJ1-1, is as follows: GAGVSQSPSNKVTEKGKDVELRCDPISGHTALYWYRQSLGQGLEFLIYFQGNSAPDKSGLPSDRFSAERTGGSVSTLTIQRTQQEDSAVYLCASRRETRDTEAFFGQGTRLTVV.

In its sample, this clonotype was seen many times. V usage is TRBV2 and J usage is TRBJ2-5, with 7 bases fitting TRBD2. The CDR3 length is 14 residues. Trimming at V came to 7 bases and at J to 5 bases, leaving 10 bases not matched to a gene. Germline V CDR1 and CDR2: SNHLY, FYNNEI. The CDR3 DNA reads TGTGCCAGCATCCTTCGGGGGGTACGGGAGACCCAGTACTTC. It is translated as CASILRGVRETQYF.

Note on this clonotype: At one end, the junction sequence differs from germline, possibly due to a read error. The chain uses TRBV5-1 and TRBJ2-2; 12 nucleotides match TRBD2. CDR1 SGHRS and CDR2 YFSETQ come from the germline V gene. CDR3 length: 17 amino acids. The CDR3 here is CGSSTRTSGVRGGELFF. Written as DNA, the CDR3 is TGCGGCAGCAGCACTCGGACTAGCGGGGTTCGCGGCGGGGAGCTGTTTTTT.